The next 7 T cell receptor beta chains were all read from a single sample in a study of blood T cells in healthy people across ages (dated by TCRdb to 2015 to 2017). The library relied on 5' RACE. The reads were generated on an Illumina HiSeq 2500. A second PCR of roughly 7 to 11 cycles was performed with a sample-barcoded 5' primer and a J-beta primer mix. TCRdb itself trimmed the public reads at Q25 with fastp, ran MiXCR and retained productive beta chains. Each record represents a unique CDR3 protein, reported with the most common genes and DNA among its rows. Within this sample are 1.5 million to 2 million distinct CDR3 sequences, with approximately 50% of them counted one time only. The top ten hold approximately 2% of the sample. Sequenced sample: blood. The receptors here all came from a woman between 40 and 55 years old in good health.

This clonotype was picked up one time. V and J are TRBV20-1 and TRBJ2-1; TRBD1 might be the D (5 bases). V was clipped by 0 bases and J by 2 bases, with 11 bases between them. The germline CDR1 and CDR2 sequences are DFQATT and SNEGSKA (reference sequence). This CDR3 is built from 15 residues. The CDR3 protein is CSARDGQGAYNEQFF. In DNA, the CDR3 is TGCAGTGCTAGAGATGGGCAGGGCGCCTACAATGAGCAGTTCTTC.

V and J are TRBV6-6 and TRBJ1-5; 9 nucleotides align to TRBD1. CDR1 and CDR2 (germline): MNHNY, SVGAGI (reference sequence). The CDR3 is 15 amino acids. V dropped 8 bases and J dropped 3; count of bases not matched to a gene: 8. The CDR3 DNA sequence: TGTGCCAGCCACCTCGGACAGGGGTTCAATCAGCCCCAGCATTTT. It codes for CASHLGQGFNQPQHF.

The chain employs TRBV29-1 and TRBJ2-5; D perhaps matches TRBD1 (7 bases). The CDR3 length is 14 residues. V lost 8 bases, J lost 2 bases, and 18 bases lay in between. Germline assignment: CDR1 SQVTM and CDR2 ANQGSEA. The CDR3 region is CSSNQGGGQETQYF. The CDR3 region has the DNA TGCAGCTCAAACCAGGGGGGTGGACAAGAGACCCAGTACTTC.

This clonotype has a handful of counts. The chain uses TRBV6-2 or TRBV6-3 and TRBJ2-5, with D possibly being TRBD1 (5 bases). With 6 bases removed from V and 5 bases from J, the gap between germline ends came to 16 bases. Germline V gene lookup returns CDR1 MNHEY and CDR2 SVGEGT. CDR3 length equals 14 residues. This CDR3 is CASRTTARWETQYF. CDR3 nucleotides: TGTGCCAGCAGAACGACAGCAAGGTGGGAGACCCAGTACTTC.

This clonotype appeared a single time. The chain is built from TRBV28 and TRBJ2-3, with 7 bases fitting TRBD1. Germline CDR1 reads MDHEN; CDR2 reads SYDVKM. Trimming at V came to 4 bases and at J to 2 bases, leaving 21 bases not matched to a gene. The CDR3 extends over 20 amino acids. This CDR3 is CASSSKAQGEPGQLTDTQYF. CDR3 nucleotides: TGTGCCAGCAGTTCAAAGGCCCAGGGGGAACCGGGTCAACTCACAGATACGCAGTATTTT.

V usage is TRBV20-1 and J usage is TRBJ1-1, with D possibly TRBD1 on 5 matching bases. Germline V gene data show CDR1 as DFQATT and CDR2 as SNEGSKA (reference sequence). Trimming removed 6 bases at V and 1 base at J, with 15 bases between. This CDR3 has 14 amino acids. The CDR3 nucleotides are TGCAGTGCCGGACATATTTCTGCGAACACTGAAGCTTTCTTT. Translation: CSAGHISANTEAFF.

This chain joins TRBV7-9 and TRBJ1-4; D possibly corresponds to TRBD1 (6 bases). V was cut by 5 bases and J by 13 bases, with 17 bases left in between. The CDR3 totals 13 residues. The germline V gene has CDR1 SEHNR and CDR2 FQNEAQ (reference sequence). The CDR3 DNA reads TGTGCCAGCAGCCCCTCCACAGGGTCTCTACTGTTTTTT. Protein: CASSPSTGSLLFF. The entire variable domain, with the rest obtained from reference TRBV7-9 and TRBJ1-4, is as follows: DTGVSQNPRHKITKRGQNVTFRCDPISEHNRLYWYRQTLGQGPEFLTYFQNEAQLEKSRLLSDRFSAERPKGSFSTLEIQRTEQGDSAMYLCASSPSTGSLLFFGSGTQLSVL.